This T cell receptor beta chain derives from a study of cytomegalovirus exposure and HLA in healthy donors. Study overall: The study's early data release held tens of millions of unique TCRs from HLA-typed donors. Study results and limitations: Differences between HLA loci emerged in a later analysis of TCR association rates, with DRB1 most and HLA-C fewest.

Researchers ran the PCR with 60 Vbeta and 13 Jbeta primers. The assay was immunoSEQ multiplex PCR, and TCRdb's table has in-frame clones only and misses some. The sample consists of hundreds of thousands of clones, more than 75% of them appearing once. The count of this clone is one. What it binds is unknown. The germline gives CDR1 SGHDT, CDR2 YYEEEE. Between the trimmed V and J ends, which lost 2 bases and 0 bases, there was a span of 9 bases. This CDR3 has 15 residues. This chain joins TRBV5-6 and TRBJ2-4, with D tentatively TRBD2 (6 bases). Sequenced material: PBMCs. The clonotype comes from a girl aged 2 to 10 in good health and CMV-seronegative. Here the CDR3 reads CASSFRGTAKNIQYF. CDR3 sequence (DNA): TGTGCCAGCAGCTTTCGCGGGACAGCCAAAAACATTCAGTACTTC.